These 6 T cell receptor beta chains were all obtained from the same sample, sequenced in a study of molecular identifiers for immune sequencing clone quantification. TCRdb reprocessed the PCR reads via MiXCR and lists one record per CDR3 protein. Here the sample spans under 75,000 distinct CDR3 sequences, around 19% being singletons. The sequencing input was naive CD8+ T cells from blood, with Jurkat cell RNA spiked in. Subset of the sample: FACS-sorted CD8+CD4-CCR7+CD45RA+ naive T cells. The receptors were gathered from a human donor in good health. Some libraries in this study had Jurkat cell RNA spiked in.

This chain uses TRBV30 with TRBJ1-6, with D maybe TRBD1 (6 bases). The germline CDR1 and CDR2 sequences are GTSNPN and SVGIG (reference sequence). This CDR3 is built from 14 residues. Trimming stripped 0 bases from V and 4 bases from J, with 7 bases between. CDR3 sequence reads: CAWSVGGYNSPLHF. The CDR3 coding sequence is TGTGCCTGGAGTGTAGGGGGTTATAATTCACCCCTCCACTTT.

This clonotype was picked up a small number of times. The V call is TRBV6-6, the J call TRBJ2-7; TRBD2 matches 7 bases. J was trimmed by 4 bases and V by 5 bases; bases with no gene match: 8. Germline lookup yields CDR1 MNHNY and CDR2 SVGAGI (reference sequence). This CDR3 has 14 residues. CDR3 DNA sequence: TGTGCCAGCAGTCCCGGGACTACCTTATACGAGCAGTACTTC. This gives the protein CASSPGTTLYEQYF.

This clonotype has only a few counts. The chain has TRBV20-1 and TRBJ1-3, with 7 bases that match TRBD1. J lost 0 bases, V lost 5 bases, and 4 bases had no gene match. The CDR3 is 14 amino acids. The V gene's germline CDR1 is DFQATT and CDR2 SNEGSKA (reference sequence). The CDR3 nucleotides read TGCAGTGCTTTTGGGACAGACTCTGGAAACACCATATATTTT. Its translation: CSAFGTDSGNTIYF.

The chain uses TRBV6-5 and TRBJ2-5; D remains unclear. Trimming took off 2 bases at V and 1 base at J, with 14 bases between the two ends. Germline V gene data show CDR1 as MNHEY and CDR2 as SVGAGI. The CDR3 contains 16 residues. The CDR3 loop reads CASSYSPENTQETQYF. The CDR3 nucleotides read TGTGCCAGCAGTTACAGCCCGGAGAACACCCAAGAGACCCAGTACTTC.

This clonotype turned up a few times. The chain employs TRBV7-9 and TRBJ2-1; D unresolved. Germline V lookup: CDR1 SEHNR, CDR2 FQNEAQ (reference sequence). V was pared by 1 base and J by 6 bases, with 10 bases between. The CDR3 sequence is 14 residues long. The CDR3 loop reads CASSLVSLTNEQFF. CDR3 nucleotide sequence: TGTGCCAGCAGCTTAGTGTCCCTAACCAATGAGCAGTTCTTC.

A remark on this clonotype: A much larger clone sits a single nucleotide away, making a read error possible. V usage is TRBV27 and J usage is TRBJ2-3; 9 bases agree with TRBD2. This CDR3 is 16 amino acids long. Germline CDR1 reads MNHEY; CDR2 reads SMNVEV (reference sequence). CDR3 bases: TGTGCCAACAGTTCTTTAGCGGGAGAGTACACAGATACGCAGTATTTT. Translation: CANSSLAGEYTDTQYF.